This TCR beta chain came from a study of T cells after yellow fever vaccination. The study, taken as a whole, reports: At around 96% for CD4 and approximately 89% for CD8, most primary-vaccination clones showed up again after the booster.

About this clonotype itself: What it binds is unknown.

Deletions cut 1 base from V and 2 bases from J, with 11 bases between. The germline V gene encodes CDR1 DFQATT and CDR2 SNEGSKA (reference sequence). The CDR3 spans 15 residues. Making TCR cDNA involved 5'RACE template switching, which added UMIs and a universal primer site. TCRdb independently ran MiXCR on the 5' RACE reads; one entry per CDR3 protein. The table shows approximately 130,000 distinct CDR3 sequences, with 13% to 15% occurring only once. The sequencing here drew on CD8+ T cells sorted from PBMCs, taken 5 days after the yellow fever booster vaccination. The V call is TRBV20-1, the J call TRBJ2-2, with D perhaps matching TRBD1 or TRBD2 (6 bases each). The sequence derives from a man aged 18 to 29 who received the YFV17D yellow fever vaccine. DNA for the CDR3: TGCAGTGCTAGAGGGTCCGGGGGCAACACCGGGGAGCTGTTTTTT. It is translated as CSARGSGGNTGELFF.